The clone carrying this T cell receptor beta chain has ten or more counts. Documented time point: newly diagnosed GD, antithyroid drugs for less than 3 months. RNA isolated from PBMCs was used to make the TCR library. CDR3 regions were amplified by Arm-PCR using iRepertoire HTBI primers to build TCR beta libraries. TCRdb re-derived calls from the multiplex PCR reads in MiXCR, one entry per CDR3 protein. This table holds around 500,000 distinct CDR3 sequences, about 12% found once. The ends lost 1 base at V and 8 bases at J; junction bases unmatched: 15. Germline V gives CDR1 SGHAT, CDR2 FQNNGV. The CDR3 length is 18 residues. This sample was taken from a study of regulatory T cells in long-lasting Graves disease. These data were also reused for a study on T cells in Graves' hyperthyroidism and ophthalmopathy.

This TCR was sampled from a woman in her 30s with Graves disease. The V call is TRBV11-2, the J call TRBJ2-3, with 10 bases fitting TRBD1. The material sequenced was peripheral blood mononuclear cells (PBMCs), taken at new diagnosis, from a patient treated with antithyroid drugs. Here the CDR3 reads CASSLGRMGTGARSTQYF. CDR3 sequence (DNA): TGTGCCAGCAGCTTAGGGCGGATGGGGACAGGGGCTAGGAGTACGCAGTATTTT.